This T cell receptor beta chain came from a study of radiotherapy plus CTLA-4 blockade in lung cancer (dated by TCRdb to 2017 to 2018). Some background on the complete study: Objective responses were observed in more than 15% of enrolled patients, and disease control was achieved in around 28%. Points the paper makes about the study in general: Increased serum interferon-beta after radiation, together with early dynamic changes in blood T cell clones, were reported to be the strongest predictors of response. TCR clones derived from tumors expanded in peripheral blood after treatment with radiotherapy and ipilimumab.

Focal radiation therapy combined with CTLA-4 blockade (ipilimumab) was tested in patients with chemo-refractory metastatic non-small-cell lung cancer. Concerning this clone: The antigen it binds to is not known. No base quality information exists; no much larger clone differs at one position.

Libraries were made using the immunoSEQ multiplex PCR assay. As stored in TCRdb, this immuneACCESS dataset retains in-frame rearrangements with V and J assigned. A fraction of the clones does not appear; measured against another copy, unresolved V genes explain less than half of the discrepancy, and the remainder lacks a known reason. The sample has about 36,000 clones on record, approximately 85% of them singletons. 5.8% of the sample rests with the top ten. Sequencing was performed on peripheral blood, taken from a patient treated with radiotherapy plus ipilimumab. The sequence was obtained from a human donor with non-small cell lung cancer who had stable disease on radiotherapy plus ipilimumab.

The CDR3: CASSRTREGRETQYF. Read as DNA, the sequence is TGTGCCAGCAGCCGGACAAGGGAGGGCCGGGAGACCCAGTACTTC. The V and J segments used are TRBV28 and TRBJ2-5, and 7 junctional nucleotides match TRBD2. The CDR3 goes from the cysteine to the phenylalanine over 15 residues. Here the CDR3 DNA is all that survives: 45 bases in frame from base 1. V has 6 bases trimmed and J has 5 bases trimmed; junction bases matching no gene number 12. The germline V gene specifies MDHEN as CDR1 and SYDVKM as CDR2. Outside the CDR3, residues come from the reference TRBV28 and TRBJ2-5 proteins, so the full variable domain is: DVKVTQSSRYLVKRTGEKVFLECVQDMDHENMFWYRQDPGLGLRLIYFSYDVKMKEKGDIPEGYSVSREKKERFSLILESASTNQTSMYLCASSRTREGRETQYFGPGTRLLVL.